These 21 T cell receptor beta chains share one sample of origin, sequenced in a study of T-cell memory formation after mild COVID-19 listed by TCRdb under 2021. Library preparation employed 5' RACE. The sequencing machine was an Illumina NovaSeq 6000. Clones were called with MiXCR by TCRdb after fastp trimmed the public reads at Q25, and only in-frame beta chains were retained. Each entry is one CDR3 protein sequence, shown with its most common DNA and genes. The sample table lists 120,000 to 150,000 distinct CDR3 sequences, over 15% of them with a count of one. Around 2.4% of the sample belongs to the ten largest clones. The sequencing sample was made of PBMCs or a T cell subset sorted from them (not recorded which). These receptors originate from an adult woman who had mild COVID-19 (a few samples of this study predate the infection). The sample titles of this study are shuffled in the database, so cell type and time point are left out; the donor was told from shared clones.

The rearrangement joins TRBV19 to TRBJ2-6; maybe TRBD1 (6 bases). Germline loops: CDR1 LNHDA, CDR2 SQIVND (reference sequence). This CDR3 region has 15 residues. V was cut by 7 bases and J by 0 bases, with 10 bases left in between. The CDR3 sequence is CASTWTDSGANVLTF. The CDR3 nucleotides are TGTGCCAGTACCTGGACAGACTCTGGGGCCAACGTCCTGACTTTC.

This clonotype was recorded once. J is TRBJ2-5 and V is TRBV27, with 7 bases matching TRBD1. In germline, CDR1 is MNHEY, CDR2 SMNVEV (reference sequence). This CDR3 region has 15 residues. Trimming at V came to 3 bases and at J to 2 bases, leaving 6 bases not matched to a gene. Here the CDR3 reads CASSFGTARQETQYF. The CDR3 DNA follows: TGTGCCAGCAGTTTCGGGACAGCTCGTCAAGAGACCCAGTACTTC.

This clonotype was observed many times. The rearrangement uses TRBV19 and TRBJ2-4, with 9 bases fitting TRBD1. The CDR3 is 15 amino acids. The trim removed 9 bases at V and 1 base at J, leaving 7 bases unmatched. Germline V lookup: CDR1 LNHDA, CDR2 SQIVND (reference sequence). CDR3: CASRPGTGAKNIQYF. CDR3 sequence (DNA): TGTGCCAGCCGTCCCGGGACAGGGGCCAAAAACATTCAGTACTTC.

The chain is built from TRBV29-1 and TRBJ2-1; maybe TRBD1 (5 bases). Germline CDR1 SQVTM, CDR2 ANQGSEA. Trimming stripped 6 bases from V and 5 bases from J, with 20 bases between. CDR3 length: 15 residues. CDR3 bases: TGCAGCGTCTCCGCAGGGTCTGATCTCGACAATGAGCAGTTCTTC. It specifies CSVSAGSDLDNEQFF.

This clonotype appeared a few times. The V gene is TRBV12-3 or TRBV12-4, the J gene TRBJ1-1; the D gene is possibly TRBD1 (5 bases). The V gene lost 1 base and the J gene lost 5 bases, with 14 bases spanning the gap. There are 15 residues in the CDR3. CDR3 DNA: TGTGCCAGCAGTTTAGGCGGGGCGAGGGCGACTGAAGCTTTCTTT. As protein: CASSLGGARATEAFF.

This clonotype showed up just once. The chain couples TRBV28 to TRBJ1-1; 10 bases are shared with TRBD1. Germline CDR1 MDHEN, CDR2 SYDVKM. V lost 2 bases and J lost 6; bases outside the gene matches: 9. The CDR3 is 16 amino acids. The CDR3 DNA is TGTGCCAGCAGTTTACCCGGGACAGGGGTAAGTGCTGAAGCTTTCTTT. This translates into CASSLPGTGVSAEAFF.

This chain connects TRBV5-1 to TRBJ2-1; 8 bases match TRBD1. V dropped 3 bases and J dropped 6; count of bases not matched to a gene: 14. CDR1 SGHRS and CDR2 YFSETQ come from the germline V gene. This CDR3 contains 17 residues. CDR3 nucleotides: TGCGCCAGCAGCTCCCGAGCAGGGGGCGCGGGATTCAATGAGCAGTTCTTC. Its translation: CASSSRAGGAGFNEQFF. Drawing the rest from reference TRBV5-1 and TRBJ2-1, the complete variable domain is KAGVTQTPRYLIKTRGQQVTLSCSPISGHRSVSWYQQTPGQGLQFLFEYFSETQRNKGNFPGRFSGRQFSNSRSEMNVSTLELGDSALYLCASSSRAGGAGFNEQFFGPGTRLTVL.

The rearrangement joins TRBV20-1 to TRBJ1-1, with D hard to call. V was pared by 5 bases and J by 7 bases, with 11 bases between. From germline, CDR1 is DFQATT and CDR2 SNEGSKA (reference sequence). This CDR3 comprises 11 residues. In DNA form, the CDR3 reads TGCAGTGCTCCTGGGTTTGGTGAAGCTTTCTTT. This encodes CSAPGFGEAFF.

This clonotype was detected a few times. The CDR3, as DNA: TGTGCCAGCAGCTTTCTAGCGTTAGACTACAATGAGCAGTTCTTC. This encodes CASSFLALDYNEQFF. The V and J genes are TRBV7-9 and TRBJ2-1, with a weak D call TRBD2 (6 bases). The CDR3 length is 15 residues. Deletions cut 3 bases from V and 3 bases from J, with 12 bases between. The germline V gene encodes CDR1 SEHNR and CDR2 FQNEAQ (reference sequence).

The gene calls are TRBV5-1 and TRBJ2-4; the D call may be TRBD1 or TRBD2 (5 bases each). V dropped 5 bases and J dropped 8 bases, with 20 bases sitting between them. CDR1 is SGHRS and CDR2 is YFSETQ in the germline V gene. CDR3 length: 15 amino acids. The CDR3 reads CASSTGTGPVHIQYF. The CDR3 DNA is TGCGCCAGCAGTACCGGCACGGGGCCTGTACACATTCAGTACTTC.

The V gene is TRBV5-1, the J gene TRBJ1-1, with TRBD1 as a possible D gene (5 bases). Germline V lookup: CDR1 SGHRS, CDR2 YFSETQ. The CDR3 has 15 amino acids. Trimming took off 4 bases at V and 0 bases at J, with 13 bases between the two ends. The CDR3 spells CASSPGRIMNTEAFF. The CDR3 nucleotides are TGCGCCAGCAGCCCGGGACGGATAATGAACACTGAAGCTTTCTTT.

There are many counts of this clonotype. The CDR3 loop is CASSLRGGGGPFYNEQFF. The CDR3 coding sequence is TGTGCCAGCAGCTTAAGGGGAGGTGGGGGGCCCTTTTACAATGAGCAGTTCTTC. The V gene is TRBV7-9, the J gene TRBJ2-1; possibly TRBD1 or TRBD2 for D (6 bases each). Germline V gene lookup returns CDR1 SEHNR and CDR2 FQNEAQ (reference sequence). Trimming shortened V by 2 bases and J by 4 bases, and 21 bases separated the two germline ends. This CDR3 is 18 amino acids long.

This clonotype was counted a few times. The chain joins TRBV18 to TRBJ2-1, with 9 bases identical to TRBD1. V dropped 3 bases and J dropped 10; count of bases not matched to a gene: 13. CDR1 is KGHSH and CDR2 is LQKENI in the germline V gene. The CDR3 has 16 amino acids. CDR3 nucleotides: TGTGCCAGCTCACCCAGGTCGGGACAGGGTCTAAAGGAGCAGTTCTTC. Translated, it gives CASSPRSGQGLKEQFF.

The V and J genes are TRBV9 and TRBJ2-3; D gene unclear. Germline CDR1 is SGDLS and CDR2 is YYNGEE. This CDR3 is built from 13 residues. The germline V and J ends were trimmed by 0 bases and 6 bases, with 8 bases remaining between them. The CDR3 spells CASSVEGRDTQYF. CDR3 bases: TGTGCCAGCAGCGTAGAGGGTCGGGATACGCAGTATTTT.

This clonotype turned up a few times. The rearrangement uses TRBV9 and TRBJ2-3, with TRBD2 identical over 11 bases. Losses at the gene ends were 3 bases for V and 0 bases for J; bases not matched to a gene: 9. The germline CDR1 and CDR2 sequences are SGDLS and YYNGEE. The CDR3 is made up of 18 amino acids. CDR3 in DNA: TGTGCCAGCAGCGCCGGGACTAGCGGAGTCCCTAGCACAGATACGCAGTATTTT. Its translation: CASSAGTSGVPSTDTQYF.

This chain uses TRBV29-1 with TRBJ2-1, with 10 positions matching TRBD1. V lost 7 bases, J lost 4 bases, and 4 bases stayed unmatched. This CDR3 is 13 amino acids long. Germline CDR1 reads SQVTM; CDR2 reads ANQGSEA. In DNA, the CDR3 is TGCAGCGCCCTGGGACAGGGGTACAATGAGCAGTTCTTC. Translation: CSALGQGYNEQFF.

This clonotype showed up just a few times. This chain joins TRBV29-1 and TRBJ1-2; D is unclear. Germline V CDR1 and CDR2: SQVTM, ANQGSEA. Trimming cost V 4 bases and J 3 bases, with 6 bases left between them. The CDR3 extends over 11 amino acids. Written as DNA, the CDR3 is TGCAGCGTTGGATTTCACTATGGCTACACCTTC. Residues: CSVGFHYGYTF.

This clonotype was seen only a few times. The junction and the germline gene differ at one end; a read error may be behind it. The V and J genes are TRBV7-7 and TRBJ2-2; 11 bases match TRBD2. CDR3 length: 16 amino acids. Per the germline V gene, CDR1 is SSHAT and CDR2 is FNYEAQ (reference sequence). The CDR3, as DNA: TGTGCTAGCAGCCATACTAGCGGGAGAGGTACCGGGGAGCTGTTTTTT. It specifies CASSHTSGRGTGELFF.

In this sample, this clonotype turned up a few times. The chain joins TRBV27 to TRBJ2-7; 8 bases are a match to TRBD2. CDR1 and CDR2 (germline): MNHEY, SMNVEV (reference sequence). The CDR3 loop spans 16 amino acids. V was pared by 5 bases and J by 2 bases, with 11 bases of the junction left unmatched. Written as DNA, the CDR3 is TGTGCCAGCAGTCCCGCCGGTACTAGCGGTACCTACGAGCAGTACTTC. Its protein product is CASSPAGTSGTYEQYF.

This clonotype appeared many times. This rearrangement joins TRBV5-1 to TRBJ2-7; 7 positions match TRBD1. V was pared by 3 bases and J by 0 bases, with 9 bases of the junction left unmatched. CDR3 size: 16 residues. Germline CDR1 reads SGHRS; CDR2 reads YFSETQ. This CDR3 is CASSSRGQASSYEQYF. The DNA for the CDR3 is TGCGCCAGCAGCTCGCGCGGACAGGCTTCCTCCTACGAGCAGTACTTC.

The V call is TRBV12-3 or TRBV12-4, the J call TRBJ1-3; D not certain. This CDR3 has 16 amino acids. The V end was cut by 5 bases, the J end by 3 bases, with 17 bases between. This CDR3 reads CASSQLHGVGGNTIYF. The CDR3 DNA reads as TGTGCCAGCAGTCAGCTCCATGGTGTGGGTGGAAACACCATATATTTT.